The 21 T cell receptor beta chains presented below share a single source sample, sequenced in a study of T cell responses to AZD1222 COVID-19 vaccine. Libraries were prepared by immunoSEQ multiplex PCR; TCRdb keeps only in-frame clonotypes and omits some of them. The sample yields roughly 250,000 clones, approximately 93% seen once. The material was peripheral blood, obtained on day 0 of AZD1222 vaccination. The origin of the receptors is an adult in good health.

The rearrangement joins TRBV9 to TRBJ1-3; 9 positions match TRBD1. Germline V gene sequence: CDR1 SGDLS, CDR2 YYNGEE. The length of the CDR3 is 16 residues. The J segment lost 0 bases and the V segment lost 0 bases, leaving 1 base of the junction unmatched. CDR3 region: CASSVGTGVSGNTIYF. The CDR3 nucleotides read TGTGCCAGCAGCGTAGGGACAGGGGTCTCTGGAAACACCATATATTTT.

V gene TRBV28 combines with J gene TRBJ1-1; D perhaps matches TRBD1 (6 bases). Per the germline V gene, CDR1 is MDHEN and CDR2 is SYDVKM. The CDR3 length is 13 residues. V shed 3 bases and J shed 5 bases, with 10 bases lying between them. The CDR3 DNA reads TGTGCCAGCAGTTTCTCGGACAGAACTGAAGCTTTCTTT. This sequence encodes CASSFSDRTEAFF.

This chain uses TRBV7-2 with TRBJ2-2; D might be TRBD1 (6 bases). The ends were cut back, 5 bases at V and 7 bases at J, with 14 bases in the middle. The CDR3 contains 14 residues. Germline CDR1 is SGHTA and CDR2 is FQGNSA. CDR3 DNA: TGTGCCAGCAGCCCCCAGACAGGCCTCGGGGAGCTGTTTTTT. Encoded protein: CASSPQTGLGELFF.

J is TRBJ2-1 and V is TRBV19; 9 positions match TRBD2. The V gene's germline CDR1 is LNHDA and CDR2 SQIVND (reference sequence). This CDR3 is built from 14 residues. The CDR3 here is CAPSHSGSHNEQFF. The CDR3 DNA reads TGTGCTCCCTCCCATAGCGGGAGCCACAATGAGCAGTTCTTC.

The chain uses TRBV28 and TRBJ1-2; D is ambiguous. This CDR3 spans 12 amino acids. The V end lost 6 bases, the J end lost 8 bases, and 13 bases lay between the germline ends. CDR1 is MDHEN, CDR2 SYDVKM, per germline. The CDR3: CASRREPGGYTF. CDR3 DNA sequence: TGTGCCAGCAGAAGGGAGCCGGGGGGCTACACCTTC.

This clone was observed a single time. This chain uses TRBV28 with TRBJ2-5; maybe TRBD2 (5 bases). From germline, CDR1 is MDHEN and CDR2 SYDVKM. V was trimmed by 8 bases and J by 5 bases, leaving 15 bases between them. CDR3 length: 13 residues. As DNA, the CDR3 is TGTGCCAGCCACTCGCGGGTAGGGGAGACCCAGTACTTC. This codes for CASHSRVGETQYF.

This sequence joins TRBV2 and TRBJ1-2; D may be TRBD1 (6 bases). Trimming removed 8 bases at V and 3 bases at J, with 13 bases between. Germline V lookup: CDR1 SNHLY, CDR2 FYNNEI. This CDR3 region has 13 residues. In nucleotides, the CDR3 is TGTGCCAGCCAAGGGGGGGGCTACTATGGCTACACCTTC. Protein: CASQGGGYYGYTF.

The chain carries TRBV6-5 and TRBJ2-7; TRBD2 might be the D (5 bases). Trimming removed 2 bases from V and 4 bases from J, with 9 bases in between. The CDR3 consists of 13 residues. CDR1 is MNHEY and CDR2 is SVGAGI in the germline V gene. In DNA form, the CDR3 reads TGTGCCAGCAGTTACGAGGGCTCTTACGAGCAGTACTTC. Translated, it gives CASSYEGSYEQYF.

In nucleotides, the CDR3 is TGTGCCAGCAGCGAGACTCCGGGTCTAGGGGAAAAACTGTTTTTT. Its protein is CASSETPGLGEKLFF. This rearrangement joins TRBV25-1 to TRBJ1-4; D gene ambiguous. This CDR3 has 15 residues. V shed 6 bases and J shed 8 bases, with 19 bases lying between them. Germline values: CDR1 MGHDK, CDR2 SYGVNS.

The CDR3, as DNA: TGTGCCAGCAGCTTATCGTTTAGCGGCCAAGGAGGGAACACTGAAGCTTTCTTT. It is translated as CASSLSFSGQGGNTEAFF. This sequence joins TRBV7-9 and TRBJ1-1; D not resolved. CDR1 is SEHNR, CDR2 FQNEAQ, per germline (reference sequence). The V gene lost 2 bases and the J gene lost 1 base, with 20 bases spanning the gap. The CDR3 is 18 amino acids.

The CDR3: CASSAIGLAGVNEQFF. The CDR3 DNA is TGTGCCAGCAGTGCGATCGGACTAGCGGGAGTGAATGAGCAGTTCTTC. This chain links TRBV6-1 with TRBJ2-1; 13 bases map to TRBD2. V was clipped by 4 bases and J by 7 bases; unmatched bases: 7. There are 16 residues in the CDR3. CDR1 and CDR2 from the germline V gene are MNHNS and SASEGT.

A word on this clone: A junction end diverges from the germline sequence, so it may reflect a read error. This chain joins TRBV4-1 and TRBJ1-1, with D possibly being TRBD1 (5 bases). Germline V gene sequence: CDR1 MGHRA, CDR2 YSYEKL. The CDR3 has 14 residues. The chain's CDR3 is CASSQLGGNTKAFF. The CDR3 DNA reads as TGCGCCAGCAGCCAATTGGGGGGGAACACTAAAGCTTTCTTT.

The V gene is TRBV2, the J gene TRBJ2-7, with a tentative D call TRBD2 (5 bases). Germline values: CDR1 SNHLY, CDR2 FYNNEI. The CDR3 contains 14 residues. V was trimmed by 9 bases and J by 5 bases, leaving 20 bases between them. The CDR3 spells CASCWRALLNEQYF. The DNA of the CDR3 is TGTGCCAGTTGCTGGCGGGCCCTTCTCAACGAGCAGTACTTC.

The rearrangement links TRBV3-1 (or the pseudogene TRBV3-2) to TRBJ1-6, with D possibly being TRBD1 (5 bases). The CDR3 totals 16 residues. Trimming left V 0 bases short and J 7 bases short, with 13 bases between. Germline loops: CDR1 LGHDT, CDR2 YNNKEL (reference sequence). The CDR3 loop is CASSQERDRPNSPLHF. CDR3 nucleotides: TGTGCCAGCAGCCAAGAAAGAGACAGACCAAATTCACCCCTCCACTTT.

This clone was recorded a few times. This chain joins TRBV5-1 and TRBJ2-3; D is unresolved. CDR3 length equals 11 residues. V was cut by 0 bases and J by 5 bases, with 1 base left in between. CDR1 is SGHRS and CDR2 is YFSETQ in the germline V gene. The CDR3 bases are TGCGCCAGCAGCTTGGGAGATACGCAGTATTTT. As protein: CASSLGDTQYF.

This clone was seen a single time. The V call is TRBV11-2, the J call TRBJ2-7, with D possibly matching TRBD1 (5 bases). CDR3 length: 14 amino acids. Trimming removed 0 bases at V and 2 bases at J, with 8 bases between. Germline CDR1 SGHAT, CDR2 FQNNGV. CDR3 sequence: CASSLDMDTYEQYF. CDR3 nucleotides: TGTGCCAGCAGCTTAGATATGGACACCTACGAGCAGTACTTC.

This chain joins TRBV13 and TRBJ2-5, with a tentative D call TRBD2 (5 bases). Trimming removed 5 bases at V and 6 bases at J, with 16 bases between. Germline-derived CDR1 and CDR2 are PRHDT and FYEKMQ (reference sequence). The CDR3 covers 14 residues. CDR3: CASSPPRDEKTQYF. CDR3 nucleotides: TGTGCCAGCAGCCCCCCCCGGGATGAAAAGACCCAGTACTTC. The full variable domain, its missing parts supplied by reference TRBV13 and TRBJ2-5, is AAGVIQSPRHLIKEKRETATLKCYPIPRHDTVYWYQQGPGQDPQFLISFYEKMQSDKGSIPDRFSAQQFSDYHSELNMSSLELGDSALYFCASSPPRDEKTQYFGPGTRLLVL.

The genes are TRBV19 and TRBJ1-2, with D maybe TRBD1 (5 bases). The CDR3 loop spans 15 amino acids. Per the germline V gene, CDR1 is LNHDA and CDR2 is SQIVND (reference sequence). V dropped 4 bases and J dropped 4 bases, with 16 bases sitting between them. The CDR3 protein is CASSSRDPGGYGYTF. CDR3 nucleotides: TGTGCCAGTAGTAGTAGGGACCCCGGCGGCTATGGCTACACCTTC.

This clone occurred once. This rearrangement joins TRBV4-2 to TRBJ2-7, with D unresolved. Per the germline V gene, CDR1 is LGHNA and CDR2 is YNFKEQ. V was clipped by 0 bases and J by 3 bases, with 12 bases between them. The CDR3 sequence is 15 residues long. CDR3 DNA: TGTGCCAGCAGCCAAGATAACAGTTGGGGCTACGAGCAGTACTTC. The encoded protein is CASSQDNSWGYEQYF.

This rearrangement joins TRBV11-2 to TRBJ1-2, with 9 bases identical to TRBD1. J gave up 2 bases and V 3 bases, and 4 bases lay outside the gene matches. This CDR3 has 15 residues. CDR1 is SGHAT, CDR2 FQNNGV, per germline. Written as DNA, the CDR3 is TGTGCCAGCAGCTTGTGGGACAGGGCGAACTATGGCTACACCTTC. Translated, it gives CASSLWDRANYGYTF.

The chain carries TRBV5-1 and TRBJ1-1; possibly TRBD1 for D (5 bases). Trimming stripped 0 bases from V and 2 bases from J, with 11 bases between. The germline V gene encodes CDR1 SGHRS and CDR2 YFSETQ. The CDR3 contains 15 residues. CDR3 sequence (DNA): TGCGCCAGCAGCTTGGGGTCGGGGGACAACACTGAAGCTTTCTTT. This translates into CASSLGSGDNTEAFF.